There are many counts of the clone carrying this T cell receptor (beta chain). Per the germline V gene, CDR1 is SEHNR and CDR2 is FQNEAQ (reference sequence). Trimming left V 6 bases short and J 1 base short, with 12 bases between. The CDR3 is made up of 14 amino acids. Template material for amplifying TCR beta CDR3 regions consisted of RNA transcripts. Carried out on the TCR CDR3, a first-round RT-PCR used the HTBI primer set. Via MiXCR, TCRdb re-called the multiplex PCR reads, giving one row per CDR3 protein. The data hold hundreds of thousands of distinct CDR3 sequences, with roughly an eighth observed a single time. This sample stems from a study of T cells in Graves' hyperthyroidism and ophthalmopathy. Clinicians diagnosed patients from clinical symptoms, serum thyroxine and TRAb, thyroid ultrasound and orbital computed tomography.

The TCR comes from a woman in her thirties or forties with Graves' ophthalmopathy. Material for sequencing was blood. V is TRBV7-9 and J is TRBJ1-2; D unresolved. This chain's CDR3 is CASSGLGINYGYTF. DNA for the CDR3: TGTGCCAGCAGTGGGCTTGGGATTAACTATGGCTACACCTTC.